The rows below give T cell receptor beta chains drawn from one sample of a study of T cell changes during pregnancy in multiple sclerosis. Clones were read by immunoSEQ multiplex PCR, and TCRdb kept only the in-frame ones, dropping some. The sample has 45,000 to 60,000 clones, more than 75% seen once; the top ten hold less than 4%. Sequencing used CD8+ T cells from peripheral blood mononuclear cells, obtained before pregnancy. The receptors come from a female donor with multiple sclerosis, enrolled in a pregnancy study. Both conserved end residues are part of each CDR3. The D gene is left open where the match is weak. Clone size is not always given. Where it is, it says once, few, many or a class for expanded clones.

V gene	D gene	clone size	CDR3 length	J gene	CDR3 DNA	CDR3 protein
TRBV7-9	.	few	11	TRBJ2-7	TGTGCCAGCAGCGGGGCGGACGAGCAGTACTTC	CASSGADEQYF
TRBV27	TRBD1	few	12	TRBJ1-2	TGTGCCAGCAGTGGGACAGCGGATGGCTACACCTTC	CASSGTADGYTF
TRBV7-9	.	.	15	TRBJ2-7	TGTGCCAGCAGCTCCCAGGGAACGACGTCCTACGAGCAGTACTTC	CASSSQGTTSYEQYF
TRBV15	TRBD1	.	14	TRBJ2-3	TGTGCCACCAGGACAGGGGCCGGCACAGATACGCAGTATTTT	CATRTGAGTDTQYF
TRBV29-1	.	once	14	TRBJ1-2	TGCAGCGTTGAAATGGGCCCGAATAACTATGGCTACACCTTC	CSVEMGPNNYGYTF
TRBV5-6	.	.	12	TRBJ2-7	TGTGCCAGCAGCTGGCAGGGCTACGAGCAGTACTTC	CASSWQGYEQYF
TRBV11-2	TRBD1	.	15	TRBJ1-6	TGTGCCAGCAGCTTAGGGGACAGGGATAATTCACCCCTCCACTTT	CASSLGDRDNSPLHF
TRBV6-5	TRBD2	.	15	TRBJ2-3	TGTGCCAGCAGTTTTACTAGCGGACCCACAGATACGCAGTATTTT	CASSFTSGPTDTQYF
TRBV5-8	.	.	13	TRBJ2-5	TGTGCCAGCAGCTTGAGAGTAGCAGAGACCCAGTACTTC	CASSLRVAETQYF
TRBV30	TRBD2	.	14	TRBJ2-2	TGTGCCTGGAGAACTAGCGGGGGGCGCGGGGAGCTGTTTTTT	CAWRTSGGRGELFF
TRBV6-4	TRBD2	.	15	TRBJ2-1	TGTGCCAGCAGCGACGTAGCGGGGGTTAACAATGAGCAGTTCTTC	CASSDVAGVNNEQFF
TRBV6-4	TRBD1	.	15	TRBJ1-2	TGTGCCAGCAGCTACGGGACAGGGGGTGTCTATGGCTACACCTTC	CASSYGTGGVYGYTF
TRBV27	.	.	14	TRBJ2-7	TGTGCCAGCAGTCCCAGTGCGGGCTCCTACGAGCAGTACTTC	CASSPSAGSYEQYF
TRBV19	TRBD1	.	12	TRBJ2-7	TGTGCCAGTAGTTTCGACAGGGTTGAGCAGTACTTC	CASSFDRVEQYF
TRBV15	.	.	13	TRBJ2-3	TGTGCCACCAGCAGAGATCCAACAGATACGCAGTATTTT	CATSRDPTDTQYF
TRBV28	.	.	14	TRBJ1-1	TGTGCCAGCAGTCCCCCGCAGGGCGGCACTGAAGCTTTCTTT	CASSPPQGGTEAFF
TRBV30	TRBD2	.	17	TRBJ2-1	TGTGCCTGGAGACTCACCCGAACTACTAGCGTCTACAATGAGCAGTTCTTC	CAWRLTRTTSVYNEQFF
TRBV6-5	TRBD2	.	15	TRBJ2-7	TGTGCCAGCAGGCCTGGGGTGGGGGGGGAAAACGAGCAGTACTTC	CASRPGVGGENEQYF
TRBV4-3	.	.	15	TRBJ1-1	TGCGCCAGCAGCCAAGATACGGGGGGAGGGACTGAAGCTTTCTTT	CASSQDTGGGTEAFF
TRBV6-1	.	.	16	TRBJ2-7	TGTGCCAGCAGTGATTTAAGGGCAGGGGAGAGTGACGAGCAGTACTTC	CASSDLRAGESDEQYF
TRBV4-3	TRBD1	.	14	TRBJ2-3	TGCGCCAGCAGCCCCCGACAGGGGGCAGATACGCAGTATTTT	CASSPRQGADTQYF
TRBV6-5	.	.	15	TRBJ2-3	TGTGCCAGCACCGGCGGAACAACTAGCACAGATACGCAGTATTTT	CASTGGTTSTDTQYF
TRBV11-2	TRBD2	.	18	TRBJ2-2	TGTGCCAGCAGCTTAGCCGGGCGGGGGGCCCGAACCACCGGGGAGCTGTTTTTT	CASSLAGRGARTTGELFF
TRBV5-5	TRBD1	.	15	TRBJ2-7	TGTGCCAGCAGCTCCCGGGACAGGATCCCCTACGAGCAGTACTTC	CASSSRDRIPYEQYF
TRBV6-5	.	once	14	TRBJ1-5	TGTGCCAGCAGTCCCGGTTCCTGGGGCGAGCCCCAGCATTTT	CASSPGSWGEPQHF
TRBV11-2	.	once	10	TRBJ1-1	TGTGCCAGCCAGGGTACGACGGCTTTCTTT	CASQGTTAFF
TRBV11-2	.	once	14	TRBJ2-7	TGTGCCAGCAGAACACGGGGGGCCCCCTACGAGCAGTACTTC	CASRTRGAPYEQYF
TRBV4-3	.	.	15	TRBJ2-7	TGCGCCAGCAGCCAAGACCCAGGAGGGTCCTACGAGCAGTACTTC	CASSQDPGGSYEQYF
TRBV19	TRBD1	.	15	TRBJ1-1	TGTGCCAGTGGGACAGGGGGGGCGGTCAGCACTGAAGCTTTCTTT	CASGTGGAVSTEAFF
TRBV7-2	.	few	13	TRBJ2-7	TGTGCCAGCAGCTTCGGCAGGTCCTACGAGCAGTACTTC	CASSFGRSYEQYF
TRBV7-2	TRBD2	.	19	TRBJ2-1	TGTGCCAGCAGCTTAACCCCTTTACTAGCGGGGGGGCGCCACAATGAGCAGTTCTTC	CASSLTPLLAGGRHNEQFF
TRBV27	.	.	14	TRBJ2-1	TGTGCCAGCTCCATCGGGTCCGGGGTTGGTGAGCAGTTCTTC	CASSIGSGVGEQFF
TRBV2	TRBD2	.	16	TRBJ2-5	TGTGCCAGCAGTGAAGCGCGGCGGGGGGGCGTGGAGACCCAGTACTTC	CASSEARRGGVETQYF
TRBV4-1	.	.	13	TRBJ1-2	TGCGCCAGCAGCCAAGGACCGACTTATGGCTACACCTTC	CASSQGPTYGYTF
TRBV5-5	.	.	13	TRBJ1-5	TGTGCCAGCAGCCAAGAGTCGGATCAGCCCCAGCATTTT	CASSQESDQPQHF
TRBV2	TRBD1	.	12	TRBJ1-2	TGTGCCAGCAAGGGGGCGAGCTATGGCTACACCTTC	CASKGASYGYTF